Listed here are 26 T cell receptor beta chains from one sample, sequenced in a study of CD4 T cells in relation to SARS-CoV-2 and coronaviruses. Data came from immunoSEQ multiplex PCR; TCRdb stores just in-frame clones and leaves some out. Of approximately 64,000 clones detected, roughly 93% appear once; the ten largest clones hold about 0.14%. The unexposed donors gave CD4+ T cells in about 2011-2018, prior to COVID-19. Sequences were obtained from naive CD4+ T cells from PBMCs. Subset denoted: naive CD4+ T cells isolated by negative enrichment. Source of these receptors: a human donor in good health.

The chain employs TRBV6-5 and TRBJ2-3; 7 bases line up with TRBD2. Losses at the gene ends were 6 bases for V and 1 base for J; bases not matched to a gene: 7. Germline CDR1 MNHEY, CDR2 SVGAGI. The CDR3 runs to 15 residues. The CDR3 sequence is CASRPQGGGTDTQYF. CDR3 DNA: TGTGCCAGCAGGCCCCAGGGAGGGGGCACAGATACGCAGTATTTT.

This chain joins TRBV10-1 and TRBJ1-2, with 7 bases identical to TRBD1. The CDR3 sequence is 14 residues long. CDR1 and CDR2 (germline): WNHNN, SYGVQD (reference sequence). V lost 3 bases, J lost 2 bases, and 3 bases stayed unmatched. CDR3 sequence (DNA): TGCGCCAGCAGTGACAGGGGGACCAACTATGGCTACACCTTC. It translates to CASSDRGTNYGYTF.

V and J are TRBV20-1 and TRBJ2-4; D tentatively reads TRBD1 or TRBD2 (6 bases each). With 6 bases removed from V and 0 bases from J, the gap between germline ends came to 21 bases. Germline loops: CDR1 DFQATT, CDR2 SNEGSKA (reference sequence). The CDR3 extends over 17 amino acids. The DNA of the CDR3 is TGCAGTGCAAGTTTAGGAGGGGGTTCCTTAGCCAAAAACATTCAGTACTTC. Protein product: CSASLGGGSLAKNIQYF.

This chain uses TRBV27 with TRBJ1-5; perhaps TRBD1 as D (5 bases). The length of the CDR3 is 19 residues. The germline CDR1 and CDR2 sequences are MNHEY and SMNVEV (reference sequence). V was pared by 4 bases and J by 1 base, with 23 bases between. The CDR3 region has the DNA TGTGCCAGCAGTTCCTGGTCGGTAGGGTTTAAGGGGAGCAATCAGCCCCAGCATTTT. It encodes CASSSWSVGFKGSNQPQHF.

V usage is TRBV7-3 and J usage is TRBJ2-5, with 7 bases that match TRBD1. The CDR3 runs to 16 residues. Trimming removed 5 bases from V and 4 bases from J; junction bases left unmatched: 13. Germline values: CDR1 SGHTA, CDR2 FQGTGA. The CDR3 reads CASSEGDRAAGETQYF. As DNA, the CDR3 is TGTGCCAGCAGCGAAGGAGACAGGGCCGCTGGAGAGACCCAGTACTTC. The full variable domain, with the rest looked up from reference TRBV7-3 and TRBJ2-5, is GAGVSQTPSNKVTEKGKYVELRCDPISGHTALYWYRQSLGQGPEFLIYFQGTGAADDSGLPNDRFFAVRPEGSVSTLKIQRTERGDSAVYLCASSEGDRAAGETQYFGPGTRLLVL.

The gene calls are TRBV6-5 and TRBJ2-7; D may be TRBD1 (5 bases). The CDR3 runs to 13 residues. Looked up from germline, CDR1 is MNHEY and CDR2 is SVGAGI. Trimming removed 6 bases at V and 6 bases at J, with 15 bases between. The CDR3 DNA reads TGTGCCAGCAGGATAGGGGTGGTGGGCGAGCAGTACTTC. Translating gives CASRIGVVGEQYF.

This CDR3 is CASSPNRGPNQPQHF. CDR3 bases: TGTGCCAGCTCACCCAACAGGGGCCCTAATCAGCCCCAGCATTTT. V usage is TRBV18 and J usage is TRBJ1-5, with TRBD1 identical over 7 bases. CDR1 is KGHSH and CDR2 is LQKENI in the germline V gene. V shed 3 bases and J 4 bases; nucleotides not matched to a gene: 6. The CDR3 has 15 amino acids.

The CDR3 DNA follows: TGTGCCAGCAGCCAAGAAACAGGGAACACCGGGGAGCTGTTTTTT. Encoded protein: CASSQETGNTGELFF. J is TRBJ2-2 and V is TRBV4-2; D may be TRBD1 (5 bases). Trimming shortened V by 0 bases and J by 1 base, and 6 bases separated the two germline ends. The CDR3 spans 15 residues. Germline V gene lookup returns CDR1 LGHNA and CDR2 YNFKEQ.

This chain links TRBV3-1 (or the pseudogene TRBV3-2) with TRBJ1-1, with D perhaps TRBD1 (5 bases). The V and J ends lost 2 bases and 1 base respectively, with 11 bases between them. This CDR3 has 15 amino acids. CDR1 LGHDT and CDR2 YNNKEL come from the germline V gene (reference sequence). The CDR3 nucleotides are TGTGCCAGCAGCCAACAAACTACAGGGAACACTGAAGCTTTCTTT. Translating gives CASSQQTTGNTEAFF.

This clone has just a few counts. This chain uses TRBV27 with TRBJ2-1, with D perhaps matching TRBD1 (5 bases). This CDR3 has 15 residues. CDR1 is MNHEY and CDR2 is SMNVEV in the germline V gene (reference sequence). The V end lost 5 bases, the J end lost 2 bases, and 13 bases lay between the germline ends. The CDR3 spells CASSLDRLAYNEQFF. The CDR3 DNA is TGTGCCAGCAGTCTTGACAGACTTGCCTACAATGAGCAGTTCTTC.

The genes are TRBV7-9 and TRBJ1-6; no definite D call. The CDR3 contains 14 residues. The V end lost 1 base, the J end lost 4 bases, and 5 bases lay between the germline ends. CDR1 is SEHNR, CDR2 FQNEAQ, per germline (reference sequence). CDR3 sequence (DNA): TGTGCCAGCAGCTTAGACTTATATAATTCACCCCTCCACTTT. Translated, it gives CASSLDLYNSPLHF.

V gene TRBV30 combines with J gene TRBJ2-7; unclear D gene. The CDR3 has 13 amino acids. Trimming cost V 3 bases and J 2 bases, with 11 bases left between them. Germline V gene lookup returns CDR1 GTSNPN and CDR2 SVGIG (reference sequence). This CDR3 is CAWSTSAAYEQYF. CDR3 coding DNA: TGTGCCTGGAGCACAAGCGCCGCCTACGAGCAGTACTTC.

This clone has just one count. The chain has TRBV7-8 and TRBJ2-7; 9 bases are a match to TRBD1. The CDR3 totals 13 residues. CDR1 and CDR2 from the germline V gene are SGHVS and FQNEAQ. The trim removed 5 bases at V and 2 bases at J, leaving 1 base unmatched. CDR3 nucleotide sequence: TGTGCCAGCAGCCGACAGGGGGCCTACGAGCAGTACTTC. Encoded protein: CASSRQGAYEQYF.

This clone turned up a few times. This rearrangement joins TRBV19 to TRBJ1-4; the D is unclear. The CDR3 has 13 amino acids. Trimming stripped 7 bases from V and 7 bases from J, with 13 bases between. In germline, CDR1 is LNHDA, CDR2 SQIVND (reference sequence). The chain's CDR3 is CASTRGGGEKLFF. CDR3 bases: TGTGCCAGTACGCGGGGTGGAGGTGAAAAACTGTTTTTT.

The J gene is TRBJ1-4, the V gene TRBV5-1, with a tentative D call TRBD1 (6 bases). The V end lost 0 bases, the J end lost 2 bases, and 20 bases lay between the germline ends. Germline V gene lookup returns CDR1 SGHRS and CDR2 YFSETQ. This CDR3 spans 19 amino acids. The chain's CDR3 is CASSLDWGQGRTTNEKLFF. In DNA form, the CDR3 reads TGCGCCAGCAGCTTGGACTGGGGGCAGGGGAGAACTACTAATGAAAAACTGTTTTTT. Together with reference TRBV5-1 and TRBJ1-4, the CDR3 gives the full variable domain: KAGVTQTPRYLIKTRGQQVTLSCSPISGHRSVSWYQQTPGQGLQFLFEYFSETQRNKGNFPGRFSGRQFSNSRSEMNVSTLELGDSALYLCASSLDWGQGRTTNEKLFFGSGTQLSVL.

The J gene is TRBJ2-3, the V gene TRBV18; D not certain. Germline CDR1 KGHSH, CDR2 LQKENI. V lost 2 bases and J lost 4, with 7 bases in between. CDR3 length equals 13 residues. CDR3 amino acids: CASSPGDADTQYF. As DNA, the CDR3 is TGTGCCAGCTCACCAGGGGATGCAGATACGCAGTATTTT.

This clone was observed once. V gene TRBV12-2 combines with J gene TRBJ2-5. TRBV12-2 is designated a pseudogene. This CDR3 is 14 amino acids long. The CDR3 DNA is TGTGCAAGTCGCTTAATTCCCGAAGGAGAGACCCAGTACTTC. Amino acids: CASRLIPEGETQYF.

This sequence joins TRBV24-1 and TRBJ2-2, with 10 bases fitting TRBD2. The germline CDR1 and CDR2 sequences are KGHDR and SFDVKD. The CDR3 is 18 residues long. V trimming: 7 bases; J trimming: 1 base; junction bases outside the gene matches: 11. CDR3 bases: TGTGCCACCAGGGCAGCTGGTATAGCGGGAGGGAACACCGGGGAGCTGTTTTTT. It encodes CATRAAGIAGGNTGELFF.

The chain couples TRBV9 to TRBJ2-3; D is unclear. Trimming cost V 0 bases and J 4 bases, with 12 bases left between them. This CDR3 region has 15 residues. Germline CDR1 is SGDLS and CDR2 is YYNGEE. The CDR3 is CASSVVSGAADTQYF. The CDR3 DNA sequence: TGTGCCAGCAGCGTAGTTTCGGGTGCCGCAGATACGCAGTATTTT.

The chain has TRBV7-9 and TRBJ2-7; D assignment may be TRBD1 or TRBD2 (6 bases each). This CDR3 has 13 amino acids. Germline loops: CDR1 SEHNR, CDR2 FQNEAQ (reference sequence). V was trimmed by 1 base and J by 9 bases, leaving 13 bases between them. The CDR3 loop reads CASSLVNGGRQYF. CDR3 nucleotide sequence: TGTGCCAGCAGCTTAGTTAACGGGGGCAGGCAGTACTTC.

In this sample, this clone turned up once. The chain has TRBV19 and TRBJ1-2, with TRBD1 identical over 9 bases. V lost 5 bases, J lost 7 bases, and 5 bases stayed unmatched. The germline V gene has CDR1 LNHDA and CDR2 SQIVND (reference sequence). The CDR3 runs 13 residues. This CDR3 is CASSPGQGGGYTF. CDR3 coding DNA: TGTGCCAGTAGTCCGGGACAGGGAGGTGGCTACACCTTC.

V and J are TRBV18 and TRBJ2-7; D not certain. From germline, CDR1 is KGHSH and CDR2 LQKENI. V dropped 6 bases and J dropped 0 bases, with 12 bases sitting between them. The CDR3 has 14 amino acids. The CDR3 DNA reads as TGTGCCAGCTCGCCCTTAAAGGACTCCTACGAGCAGTACTTC. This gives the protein CASSPLKDSYEQYF.

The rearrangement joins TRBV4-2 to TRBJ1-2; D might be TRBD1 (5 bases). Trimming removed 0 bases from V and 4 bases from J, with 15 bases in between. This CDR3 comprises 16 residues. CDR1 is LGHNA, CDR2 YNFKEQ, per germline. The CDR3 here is CASSQDWVGRVYGYTF. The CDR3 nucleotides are TGTGCCAGCAGCCAAGATTGGGTGGGCAGGGTCTATGGCTACACCTTC.

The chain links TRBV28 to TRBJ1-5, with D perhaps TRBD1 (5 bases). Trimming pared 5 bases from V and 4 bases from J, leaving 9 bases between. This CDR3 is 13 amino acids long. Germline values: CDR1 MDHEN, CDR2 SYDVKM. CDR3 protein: CASSHDRNQPQHF. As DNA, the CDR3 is TGTGCCAGCAGTCACGACAGAAATCAGCCCCAGCATTTT.

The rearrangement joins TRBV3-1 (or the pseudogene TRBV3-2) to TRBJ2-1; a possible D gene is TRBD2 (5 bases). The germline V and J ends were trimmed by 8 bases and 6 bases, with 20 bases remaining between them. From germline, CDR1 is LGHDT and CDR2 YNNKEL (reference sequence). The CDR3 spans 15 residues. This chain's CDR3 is CASRGRLFWGNEQFF. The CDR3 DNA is TGTGCCAGCCGGGGAAGGCTATTTTGGGGCAATGAGCAGTTCTTC.

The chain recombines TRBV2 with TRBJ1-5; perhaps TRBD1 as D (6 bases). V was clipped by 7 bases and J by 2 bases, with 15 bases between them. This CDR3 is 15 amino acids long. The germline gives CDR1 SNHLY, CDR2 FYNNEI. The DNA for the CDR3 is TGTGCCAGCAATCCACAGGGAGGGGGCAATCAGCCCCAGCATTTT. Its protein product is CASNPQGGGNQPQHF.